This T cell receptor beta chain was retrieved from a study of blood T cells in healthy people across ages. Study information: Researchers report that template switching captured about one barcoded beta molecule per two T cells.

This clonotype was seen repeatedly, ten times or more. Extracted total RNA amounted to at least 5.5 micrograms for each sample. V gave up 2 bases and J gave up 3 bases; unmatched junction bases: 9. CDR3 length: 16 amino acids. Per germline, CDR1 SGHVS and CDR2 FQNEAQ. Together with a sample-barcoded 5' primer, a J-beta primer mix was included in a second PCR lasting roughly 6 to 12 cycles. MiXCR was run by TCRdb on the 5' RACE reads, yielding one entry per CDR3 protein. The table includes about 900,000 distinct CDR3 sequences, under 50% detected once. The sample was blood. This TCR derives from a man younger than 45 in good health. The genes are TRBV7-8 and TRBJ2-7, with 8 bases identical to TRBD1. For the CDR3, the DNA is TGTGCCAGCAGCTTAACGGACAGGGAGAGAAACTACGAGCAGTACTTC. As protein: CASSLTDRERNYEQYF.